This T cell receptor beta chain came from a study of early stage breast cancer tumors. Study-wide context: Each sample averaged around 9.5-fold read coverage.

This clone was observed a few times. Its specificity is unknown. Sequenced by immunoSEQ multiplex PCR; TCRdb stores in-frame clones only, minus some. This table holds about 20,000 clones, 60% to 85% found once. The CDR3 covers 14 residues. V trimming: 9 bases; J trimming: 5 bases; junction bases outside the gene matches: 9. Germline loops: CDR1 LNHDA, CDR2 SQIVND (reference sequence). General study results and limits: Commonly generated sequences made up most enriched TCRB sequences shared between patients.

Sequenced input: blood. This TCR was sampled from a person aged 55-75 years with breast cancer. The V call is TRBV19, the J call TRBJ1-2; TRBD1 aligns across 10 bases. CDR3 DNA: TGTGCCAGCCGGACAGGGGGGTTAGAATATGGCTACACCTTC. This translates into CASRTGGLEYGYTF.